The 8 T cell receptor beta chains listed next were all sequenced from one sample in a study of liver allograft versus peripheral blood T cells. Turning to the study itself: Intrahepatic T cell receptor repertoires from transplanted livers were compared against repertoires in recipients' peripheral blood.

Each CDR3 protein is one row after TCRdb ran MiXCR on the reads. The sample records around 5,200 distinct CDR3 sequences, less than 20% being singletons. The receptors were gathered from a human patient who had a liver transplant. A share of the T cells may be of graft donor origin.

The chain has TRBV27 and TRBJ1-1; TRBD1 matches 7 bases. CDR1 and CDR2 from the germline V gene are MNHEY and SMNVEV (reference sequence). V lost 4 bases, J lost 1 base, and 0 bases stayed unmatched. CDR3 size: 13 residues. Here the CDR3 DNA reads TGTGCCAGCAGTTGGACAGGGAACACTGAAGCTTTCTTT. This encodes CASSWTGNTEAFF.

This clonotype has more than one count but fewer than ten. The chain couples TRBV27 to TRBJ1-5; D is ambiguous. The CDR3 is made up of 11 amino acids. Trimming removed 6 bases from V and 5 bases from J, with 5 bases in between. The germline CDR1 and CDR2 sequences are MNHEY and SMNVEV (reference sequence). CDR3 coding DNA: TGTGCCAGCAGCAAGCATCAGCCCCAGCATTTT. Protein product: CASSKHQPQHF.

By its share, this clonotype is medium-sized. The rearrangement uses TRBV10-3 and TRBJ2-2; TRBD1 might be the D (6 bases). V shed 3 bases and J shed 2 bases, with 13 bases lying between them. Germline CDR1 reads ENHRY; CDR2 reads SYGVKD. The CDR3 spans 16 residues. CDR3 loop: CAISDPDRRNTGELFF. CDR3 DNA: TGTGCCATCAGTGACCCCGACAGGAGAAACACCGGGGAGCTGTTTTTT.

The CDR3 sequence: CASSFSRANYEQYF. CDR3 bases: TGTGCCAGCAGTTTTTCCAGGGCCAACTACGAGCAGTACTTC. The chain combines TRBV12-3 or TRBV12-4 with TRBJ2-7; D possibly corresponds to TRBD1 (5 bases). The CDR3 totals 14 residues. With 3 bases removed from V and 3 bases from J, the gap between germline ends came to 12 bases.

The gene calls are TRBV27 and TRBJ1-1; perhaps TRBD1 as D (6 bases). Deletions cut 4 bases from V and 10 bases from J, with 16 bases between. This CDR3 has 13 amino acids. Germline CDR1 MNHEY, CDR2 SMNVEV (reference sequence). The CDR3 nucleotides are TGTGCCAGCAGTTCCTCAGGGGACTATGGAGCTTTCTTT. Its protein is CASSSSGDYGAFF.

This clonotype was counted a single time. The DNA of the CDR3 is TGCAGTGCCCGGGGACTAGCGGCGTACAATGAGCAGTTCTTC. It yields the protein CSARGLAAYNEQFF. This chain links TRBV20-1 with TRBJ2-1; 11 nucleotides line up with TRBD2. The trim removed 6 bases at V and 4 bases at J, leaving 5 bases unmatched. The CDR3 loop spans 14 amino acids. Germline V gene data show CDR1 as DFQATT and CDR2 as SNEGSKA (reference sequence).

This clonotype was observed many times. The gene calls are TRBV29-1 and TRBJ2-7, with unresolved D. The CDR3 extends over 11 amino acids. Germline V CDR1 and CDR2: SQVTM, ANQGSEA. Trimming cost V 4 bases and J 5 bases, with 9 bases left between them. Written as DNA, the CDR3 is TGCAGCGTTGGTGTGAGCCACGAGCAGTACTTC. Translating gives CSVGVSHEQYF.

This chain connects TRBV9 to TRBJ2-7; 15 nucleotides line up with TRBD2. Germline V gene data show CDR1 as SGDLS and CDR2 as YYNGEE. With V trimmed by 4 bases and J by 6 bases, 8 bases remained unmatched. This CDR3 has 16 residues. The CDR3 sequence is CASSPGLAGGPGEQYF. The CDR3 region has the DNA TGTGCCAGCAGCCCAGGACTAGCGGGGGGGCCCGGCGAGCAGTACTTC.